This entry concerns a single T cell receptor beta chain. Its cognate antigen is unknown. This sample is part of a study of graft-versus-host responses after intestinal transplantation. Turning to the study itself: Transplant types were multivisceral, liver-intestinal, or isolated intestinal. Induction using anti-thymocyte globulin, followed by tacrolimus and steroids for two to three years, was given to all recipients.

Whole-study findings and limits: Recipient bone marrow held GvH clones, some seen earlier in ileum or blood. Declining HvG levels early post-transplant were linked to peak circulating GvH clone levels.

Profiled with immunoSEQ multiplex PCR; TCRdb holds only in-frame clones, not every one. The sample lists 20,000 or so clones; approximately 85% were seen once. Looked up from germline, CDR1 is GTSNPN and CDR2 is SVGIG (reference sequence). Trimming cost V 4 bases and J 4 bases; bases outside gene matches: 3. There are 12 residues in the CDR3. The material sequenced was PBMCs, taken roughly 69 weeks after intestinal transplant. The chain carries TRBV30 and TRBJ2-5, with TRBD2 matching over 7 bases. The source of this sequence is a human patient who received an intestinal transplant, so some T cells may come from the graft donor. The CDR3 loop is CAWTREGETQYF. CDR3 bases: TGTGCCTGGACCAGGGAGGGAGAGACCCAGTACTTC.